Described below is a single TCR beta chain sequence and its context. This sample also contains other DNA sequences that code for the same CDR3. CDR3 length: 15 residues. CDR1 and CDR2 from the germline V gene are SGDLS and YYNGEE. With V trimmed by 2 bases and J by 6 bases, 4 bases remained unmatched. CD8 cells classed as naive were CD45RO-negative and positively selected for CCR7, excluding terminally differentiated effector memory CD45RA+ cells. This sample stems from a study of shared clonotypes between healthy human individuals. Method: immunoSEQ multiplex PCR; TCRdb's copy keeps in-frame clones and lacks some. The sample gives more than 2 million clones, approximately 95% of which show up once; 0.9% to 1.3% is in the top ten.

The receptor was isolated from a young man in good health. The chain combines TRBV9 with TRBJ2-7; 14 bases are a match to TRBD2. The sequencing input was naive CD8+ T cells sorted from blood. As DNA, the CDR3 is TGTGCCAGCAGCGTGGGACTAGCGGGAGTGGGCGAGCAGTACTTC. Translation gives CASSVGLAGVGEQYF.